What follows are 25 T cell receptor beta chains derived from one specimen sequenced in a study of T cell responses to AZD1222 COVID-19 vaccine. The protocol was immunoSEQ multiplex PCR, while the TCRdb copy is restricted to in-frame clones and leaves out a portion. This sample has about 170,000 clones; around 85% occur once, and the top ten carry about 1%. This sample comprised peripheral blood, obtained 28 days after the second AZD1222 dose. The origin of the receptors is an adult who received the AZD1222 COVID-19 vaccine.

The CDR3 reads CASSQDSDSYTGELFF. CDR3 bases: TGCGCCAGCAGCCAAGATTCGGACAGTTACACCGGGGAGCTGTTTTTT. The chain carries TRBV4-3 and TRBJ2-2; tentatively, D is TRBD1 (6 bases). Per germline, CDR1 LGHNA and CDR2 YSLEER. CDR3 length equals 16 residues. Trimming removed 0 bases from V and 3 bases from J, with 11 bases in between.

V is TRBV6-1 and J is TRBJ2-6; 7 nucleotides line up with TRBD2. The CDR3 sequence is 16 residues long. V gave up 2 bases and J gave up 2 bases; unmatched junction bases: 3. Germline loops: CDR1 MNHNS, CDR2 SASEGT. CDR3 in DNA: TGTGCCAGCAGTGAATGGGGGGGACCTGGGGCCAACGTCCTGACTTTC. It specifies CASSEWGGPGANVLTF.

This chain joins TRBV14 and TRBJ2-5, with D maybe TRBD1 (5 bases). The CDR3 consists of 12 residues. From germline, CDR1 is SGHDN and CDR2 FVKESK. V was pared by 5 bases and J by 4 bases, with 8 bases between. The CDR3 loop is CASSRGGETQYF. In DNA, the CDR3 is TGTGCCAGCAGCAGGGGTGGAGAGACCCAGTACTTC.

This CDR3 is CASSQVLGGETGDTEAFF. DNA of the CDR3: TGCGCCAGCAGCCAAGTGCTAGGGGGTGAAACAGGGGACACTGAAGCTTTCTTT. This chain connects TRBV4-1 to TRBJ1-1, with TRBD1 identical over 7 bases. Germline-derived CDR1 and CDR2 are MGHRA and YSYEKL. CDR3 size: 18 residues. With 1 base clipped from V and 3 bases from J, the junction kept 14 bases outside the gene matches.

The rearrangement uses TRBV3-1 (or the pseudogene TRBV3-2) and TRBJ1-1, with D maybe TRBD1 (6 bases). The CDR3 is 15 amino acids. Germline loops: CDR1 LGHDT, CDR2 YNNKEL (reference sequence). Trimming left V 0 bases short and J 1 base short, with 9 bases between. CDR3 in DNA: TGTGCCAGCAGCCAAGACAGGGGACCGAACACTGAAGCTTTCTTT. Translated: CASSQDRGPNTEAFF.

This chain joins TRBV19 and TRBJ2-6; possible D gene TRBD2, 5 bases. The CDR3 extends over 16 amino acids. Germline assignment: CDR1 LNHDA and CDR2 SQIVND (reference sequence). Trimming shortened V by 6 bases and J by 1 base, and 13 bases separated the two germline ends. CDR3 region: CASSPESGSGANVLTF. The CDR3 DNA follows: TGTGCCAGTAGCCCAGAGTCGGGATCTGGGGCCAACGTCCTGACTTTC. Variable domain in full (rest from reference TRBV19 and TRBJ2-6): DGGITQSPKYLFRKEGQNVTLSCEQNLNHDAMYWYRQDPGQGLRLIYYSQIVNDFQKGDIAEGYSVSREKKESFPLTVTSAQKNPTAFYLCASSPESGSGANVLTFGAGSRLTVL.

This clone was detected once. The J gene is TRBJ2-2, the V gene TRBV5-5, with unresolved D. CDR1 is SGHKS and CDR2 is YYEKEE in the germline V gene (reference sequence). With 4 bases removed from V and 4 bases from J, the gap between germline ends came to 17 bases. The CDR3 extends over 16 amino acids. CDR3 region: CASSLERVPGTGELFF. For the CDR3, the DNA is TGTGCCAGCAGCCTCGAAAGGGTTCCGGGCACCGGGGAGCTGTTTTTT.

This chain joins TRBV11-3 and TRBJ2-7; D is perhaps TRBD1 (6 bases). The CDR3 extends over 14 amino acids. Trimming took 5 bases from V and 3 from J, leaving 14 bases between them. Germline-derived CDR1 and CDR2 are SGHNT and YENEEA. Written as DNA, the CDR3 is TGTGCCAGCAGCAAACCCGGGACAAACTACGAGCAGTACTTC. This translates into CASSKPGTNYEQYF.

The chain combines TRBV12-5 with TRBJ2-3; TRBD2 matches at 13 bases. The germline CDR1 and CDR2 sequences are LGHNT and FRNRAP. The CDR3 extends over 18 amino acids. The J segment lost 7 bases and the V segment lost 4 bases, leaving 14 bases of the junction unmatched. This CDR3 is CASGSRATSGGALHTQYF. In nucleotides, the CDR3 is TGTGCTAGTGGTTCCCGGGCTACTAGCGGGGGGGCTCTTCATACGCAGTATTTT.

J is TRBJ2-7 and V is TRBV12-3 or TRBV12-4; no clear D. The V gene lost 2 bases and the J gene lost 3 bases, with 5 bases spanning the gap. The CDR3 is 12 residues long. The CDR3 DNA reads as TGTGCCAGCAGTTTAATAGGCTACGAGCAGTACTTC. This gives the protein CASSLIGYEQYF.

This clone was observed a handful of times. The rearrangement links TRBV6-5 to TRBJ1-1; 8 bases line up with TRBD1. This CDR3 has 15 amino acids. V gave up 2 bases and J gave up 4 bases; unmatched junction bases: 6. Germline V gives CDR1 MNHEY, CDR2 SVGAGI. Here the CDR3 DNA reads TGTGCCAGCAGTTACATCGGGACAGGACCCACTGAAGCTTTCTTT. Its protein product is CASSYIGTGPTEAFF.

The chain has TRBV5-5 and TRBJ2-5; D unresolved. Trimming left V 0 bases short and J 0 bases short, with 12 bases between. Germline V gene lookup returns CDR1 SGHKS and CDR2 YYEKEE (reference sequence). This CDR3 is 16 amino acids long. CDR3 sequence reads: CASSLGRDKYQETQYF. For the CDR3, the DNA is TGTGCCAGCAGCTTGGGCAGAGACAAGTACCAAGAGACCCAGTACTTC. Looking up the rest from reference TRBV5-5 and TRBJ2-5 gives the full variable domain: DAGVTQSPTHLIKTRGQQVTLRCSPISGHKSVSWYQQVLGQGPQFIFQYYEKEERGRGNFPDRFSARQFPNYSSELNVNALLLGDSALYLCASSLGRDKYQETQYFGPGTRLLVL.

This rearrangement joins TRBV4-1 to TRBJ2-7, with D perhaps assigned TRBD1 or TRBD2 (6 bases each). Deletions cut 3 bases from V and 2 bases from J, with 11 bases between. Germline CDR1 and CDR2: MGHRA and YSYEKL. The CDR3 covers 14 residues. The CDR3 coding sequence is TGCGCCAGCAGCCAGAAGGGGGGTCCCTACGAGCAGTACTTC. The encoded protein is CASSQKGGPYEQYF.

This rearrangement joins TRBV23-1 to TRBJ1-1, with 9 bases aligning to TRBD1. Being an ORF, TRBV23-1 has a function that is uncertain. There are 15 residues in the CDR3. V lost 8 bases and J lost 0; bases outside the gene matches: 7. The CDR3 DNA is TGCGCCAGCCCTAACAGGGGGCGTATGAACACTGAAGCTTTCTTT. Translation gives CASPNRGRMNTEAFF.

The rearrangement joins TRBV19 to TRBJ1-5, with TRBD1 matching over 8 bases. V shed 7 bases and J 1 base; nucleotides not matched to a gene: 9. Per the germline V gene, CDR1 is LNHDA and CDR2 is SQIVND (reference sequence). The CDR3 loop spans 16 amino acids. The CDR3 DNA is TGTGCCAGTACCGGACAGGGCTTGGGGAGCAATCAGCCCCAGCATTTT. Translating gives CASTGQGLGSNQPQHF. The entire variable domain, with the rest obtained from reference TRBV19 and TRBJ1-5, is as follows: DGGITQSPKYLFRKEGQNVTLSCEQNLNHDAMYWYRQDPGQGLRLIYYSQIVNDFQKGDIAEGYSVSREKKESFPLTVTSAQKNPTAFYLCASTGQGLGSNQPQHFGDGTRLSIL.

The chain employs TRBV9 and TRBJ1-3; 8 nucleotides agree with TRBD1. Trimming took 0 bases from V and 0 from J; bases not matched to a gene: 2. Germline V gene data show CDR1 as SGDLS and CDR2 as YYNGEE. The CDR3 totals 16 residues. The CDR3 bases are TGTGCCAGCAGCGTAGGGACAGGGAACTCTGGAAACACCATATATTTT. Translation: CASSVGTGNSGNTIYF. Variable domain in full (rest from reference TRBV9 and TRBJ1-3): DSGVTQTPKHLITATGQRVTLRCSPRSGDLSVYWYQQSLDQGLQFLIQYYNGEERAKGNILERFSAQQFPDLHSELNLSSLELGDSALYFCASSVGTGNSGNTIYFGEGSWLTVV.

V usage is TRBV6-6 and J usage is TRBJ1-6; the match to TRBD1 covers 9 bases. The V segment lost 7 bases and the J segment 2 bases; nucleotides outside the gene matches: 3. Germline V lookup: CDR1 MNHNY, CDR2 SVGAGI (reference sequence). This CDR3 region has 15 residues. CDR3 coding DNA: TGTGCCAGCACGGGACAGGGAACCTATAATTCACCCCTCCACTTT. This codes for CASTGQGTYNSPLHF.

The genes are TRBV4-1 and TRBJ1-1; no clear D. Trimming took off 0 bases at V and 1 base at J, with 12 bases between the two ends. Germline V gene data show CDR1 as MGHRA and CDR2 as YSYEKL. The CDR3 contains 16 residues. The chain's CDR3 is CASSQEVRRKNTEAFF. The CDR3 DNA sequence: TGCGCCAGCAGCCAAGAGGTCAGAAGGAAGAACACTGAAGCTTTCTTT.

This clone was detected only a few times. The chain recombines TRBV6-5 with TRBJ2-3; D unresolved. Germline assignment: CDR1 MNHEY and CDR2 SVGAGI. V dropped 8 bases and J dropped 0 bases, with 9 bases sitting between them. The CDR3 spans 13 residues. In DNA form, the CDR3 reads TGTGCCAGCCGGAAGGAGAGCACAGATACGCAGTATTTT. Translation: CASRKESTDTQYF.

The chain couples TRBV9 to TRBJ2-3; 8 bases agree with TRBD2. After removal of 2 bases from V and 2 bases from J, the junction contained 1 base not matched to a gene. The CDR3 is made up of 14 amino acids. Germline V gene lookup returns CDR1 SGDLS and CDR2 YYNGEE. Written as DNA, the CDR3 is TGTGCCAGCAGCGTGCGGGGGGTCACAGATACGCAGTATTTT. This translates into CASSVRGVTDTQYF.

The chain joins TRBV28 to TRBJ1-1, with a weak D call TRBD1 (6 bases). The germline gives CDR1 MDHEN, CDR2 SYDVKM. The CDR3 spans 13 residues. V shed 7 bases and J shed 3 bases, with 12 bases lying between them. In DNA, the CDR3 is TGTGCCAGCAAAGAGACAGGAGACACTGAAGCTTTCTTT. Its protein is CASKETGDTEAFF. Full variable domain (outside the CDR3, taken from reference TRBV28 and TRBJ1-1): DVKVTQSSRYLVKRTGEKVFLECVQDMDHENMFWYRQDPGLGLRLIYFSYDVKMKEKGDIPEGYSVSREKKERFSLILESASTNQTSMYLCASKETGDTEAFFGQGTRLTVV.

Note on this clone: Other DNA sequences of this sample code for an identical CDR3. V gene TRBV7-7 combines with J gene TRBJ2-7; 9 bases agree with TRBD1. V dropped 3 bases and J dropped 3; count of bases not matched to a gene: 0. The germline gives CDR1 SSHAT, CDR2 FNYEAQ (reference sequence). CDR3 length: 13 residues. The CDR3 region is CASSLDRGYEQYF. CDR3 DNA: TGTGCCAGCAGCTTGGACAGGGGCTACGAGCAGTACTTC.

The chain employs TRBV7-9 and TRBJ1-2; D is unclear. The CDR3 extends over 13 amino acids. Germline lookup yields CDR1 SEHNR and CDR2 FQNEAQ (reference sequence). Trimming cost V 4 bases and J 8 bases, with 14 bases left between them. The CDR3: CASSSPGDIGYTF. The CDR3, as DNA: TGTGCCAGCAGCTCCCCCGGCGACATAGGCTACACCTTC.

The rearrangement links TRBV27 to TRBJ2-1; 9 nucleotides line up with TRBD2. The V gene's germline CDR1 is MNHEY and CDR2 SMNVEV (reference sequence). The V and J ends lost 3 bases and 9 bases, in that order; junction bases with no gene match: 18. The CDR3 is made up of 18 amino acids. For the CDR3, the DNA is TGTGCCAGCAGTTTCTGGGCTAGCGGGGTGCCGAGGCTGGGTGAGCAGTTCTTC. Translated: CASSFWASGVPRLGEQFF.

The genes are TRBV29-1 and TRBJ2-3; D may be TRBD2 (5 bases). CDR1 is SQVTM, CDR2 ANQGSEA, per germline. The CDR3 runs to 14 residues. V was shortened by 6 bases and J by 4 bases, with 17 bases between the two germline ends. CDR3 nucleotide sequence: TGCAGCGTGGAGGACTTTCTAGTCCCAGATACGCAGTATTTT. Translation: CSVEDFLVPDTQYF.